This T cell receptor (beta chain) was identified in a study of T cells after yellow fever vaccination. A single record per CDR3 protein comes from TCRdb applying MiXCR to the 5' RACE reads. The table lists fewer than 500,000 distinct CDR3 sequences, 15% to 20% of them singletons. Regarding the study as a whole: Reappearance after the booster was observed for most primary-vaccination clones (96% CD4, less than 90% CD8).

This clonotype was detected a few times. What it binds is not known. With 0 bases removed from V and 2 bases from J, the gap between germline ends came to 12 bases. Germline loops: CDR1 SEHNR, CDR2 FQNEAQ (reference sequence). This CDR3 has 16 amino acids. The TCR sequence derives from a man between 18 and 29 years old who received the YFV17D yellow fever vaccine. V and J are TRBV7-9 and TRBJ2-3; the D call may be TRBD1 or TRBD2 (6 bases each). The sample in question was PBMCs, obtained before the yellow fever booster vaccination. This CDR3 is CASSLAEGGLTDTQYF. In nucleotides, the CDR3 is TGTGCCAGCAGCTTAGCTGAGGGGGGCCTCACAGATACGCAGTATTTT.